The clone carrying this TCR beta chain came up a few times. Its matching antigen is unknown. The CDR3 has 14 residues. Germline assignment: CDR1 MGHDK and CDR2 SYGVNS. V lost 5 bases and J lost 5; bases outside the gene matches: 7. Combining a sample-barcoded 5' primer with a J-beta primer mix, a second PCR ran for about 6 to 12 cycles. Via MiXCR, TCRdb re-called the 5' RACE reads, giving one row per CDR3 protein. Of more than 650,000 distinct CDR3 sequences listed, 22% are singletons. The data originate from a study of blood T cells in healthy people across ages. Study-wide findings and caveats: Naive CD4+ cells and diversity were both higher in long-lived donors than in aged donors. Older age coincided with a roughly linear decline in TCR beta diversity per million T cells.

This TCR came from a man between 70 and 80 years old in good health. The chain uses TRBV25-1 and TRBJ2-3, with 7 nucleotides matching TRBD2. The source material was blood. The CDR3 DNA reads as TGTGCCAGCAGTCCGAGCGGGGCGGGAGATACGCAGTATTTT. As protein: CASSPSGAGDTQYF.